One and the same sample provided the 7 T cell receptor beta chains below, sequenced in a study of blood T cells in healthy people across ages. The second PCR ran about 6 to 12 cycles with a sample-barcoded 5' primer and J-beta primers. TCRdb called the 5' RACE reads again in MiXCR, with one record for every CDR3 protein. The top ten hold approximately 3.7% of the sample, which has 800,000 or so distinct CDR3 sequences, about 25% seen once. The data were also submitted as part of a second study, on T cells of mothers and their children.

The sample comprised blood. Receptors were obtained from a boy aged 5-17 years in good health.

A few counts support this clonotype. V usage is TRBV20-1 and J usage is TRBJ2-1, with TRBD2 identical over 9 bases. V shed 2 bases, J shed 4 bases, and the junction held 12 bases outside the gene matches. The CDR3 runs to 17 residues. Germline V gene lookup returns CDR1 DFQATT and CDR2 SNEGSKA (reference sequence). The chain's CDR3 is CSARPSTAGGLYNEQFF. The CDR3 DNA reads as TGCAGTGCTAGACCCTCGACCGCGGGAGGGCTATACAATGAGCAGTTCTTC.

The CDR3 sequence: CSARGGLDYEQYF. For the CDR3, the DNA is TGCAGTGCTAGGGGAGGACTAGACTACGAGCAGTACTTC. The chain links TRBV20-1 to TRBJ2-7; 7 bases match TRBD2. The length of the CDR3 is 13 residues. Trimming removed 3 bases from V and 3 bases from J; junction bases left unmatched: 5. CDR1 is DFQATT and CDR2 is SNEGSKA in the germline V gene (reference sequence).

The chain has TRBV7-2 and TRBJ2-4; 9 bases match TRBD2. V gave up 3 bases and J gave up 6 bases; unmatched junction bases: 9. The V gene's germline CDR1 is SGHTA and CDR2 FQGNSA. This CDR3 contains 16 residues. CDR3 nucleotide sequence: TGTGCCAGCAGCTTGCGCGGGAGGGCCGTATCAAACATTCAGTACTTC. Protein: CASSLRGRAVSNIQYF.

This clonotype turned up a few times. V and J are TRBV7-8 and TRBJ1-5; the D is unclear. Germline-derived CDR1 and CDR2 are SGHVS and FQNEAQ. Trimming took 1 base from V and 7 from J, leaving 17 bases between them. The CDR3 has 16 residues. The CDR3 region has the DNA TGTGCCAGCAGCTTAGGGAGTAGTGGGGTGCGGCAGCCCCAGCATTTT. Protein: CASSLGSSGVRQPQHF.

The chain combines TRBV7-9 with TRBJ2-4, with D possibly being TRBD1 (5 bases). Deletions cut 3 bases from V and 0 bases from J, with 12 bases between. The germline gives CDR1 SEHNR, CDR2 FQNEAQ (reference sequence). The CDR3 has 16 amino acids. The DNA for the CDR3 is TGTGCCAGCAGCTTCTTCGACAGTTTAGCCAAAAACATTCAGTACTTC. Protein: CASSFFDSLAKNIQYF.

The V and J genes are TRBV24-1 and TRBJ2-1; TRBD2 matches at 10 bases. The junction had 9 bases not matched to a gene; V was cut back by 4 bases and J by 4 bases. Germline CDR1 KGHDR, CDR2 SFDVKD. The CDR3 spans 17 residues. The CDR3 loop reads CATSDHLTSGVYNEQFF. The CDR3 DNA sequence: TGTGCCACCAGTGACCACCTCACTAGCGGGGTGTACAATGAGCAGTTCTTC.

This clonotype was detected a few times. This sequence joins TRBV20-1 and TRBJ1-2; 9 nucleotides match TRBD1. The V segment lost 5 bases and the J segment 4 bases; nucleotides outside the gene matches: 5. CDR1 and CDR2 (germline): DFQATT, SNEGSKA (reference sequence). There are 13 residues in the CDR3. This CDR3 is CSARPDRGYGYTF. The CDR3 DNA reads as TGCAGTGCTCGGCCGGACAGGGGCTATGGCTACACCTTC.